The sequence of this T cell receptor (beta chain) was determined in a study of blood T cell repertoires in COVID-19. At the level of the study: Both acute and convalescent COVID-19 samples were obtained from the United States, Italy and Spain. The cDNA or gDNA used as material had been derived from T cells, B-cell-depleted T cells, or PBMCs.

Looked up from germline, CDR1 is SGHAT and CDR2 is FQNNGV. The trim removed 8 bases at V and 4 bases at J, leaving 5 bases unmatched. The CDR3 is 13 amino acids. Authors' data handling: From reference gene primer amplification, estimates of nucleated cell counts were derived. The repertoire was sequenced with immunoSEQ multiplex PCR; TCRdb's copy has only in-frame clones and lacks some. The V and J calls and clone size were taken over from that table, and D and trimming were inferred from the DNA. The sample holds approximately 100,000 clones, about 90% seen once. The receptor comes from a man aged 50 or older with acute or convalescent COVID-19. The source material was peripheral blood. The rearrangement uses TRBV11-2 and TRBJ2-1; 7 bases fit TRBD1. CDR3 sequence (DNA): TGTGCCAGCCGCGACAGGGTTTACAATGAGCAGTTCTTC. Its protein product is CASRDRVYNEQFF. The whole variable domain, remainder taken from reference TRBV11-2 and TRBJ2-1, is EAGVAQSPRYKIIEKRQSVAFWCNPISGHATLYWYQQILGQGPKLLIQFQNNGVVDDSQLPKDRFSAERLKGVDSTLKIQPAKLEDSAVYLCASRDRVYNEQFFGPGTRLTVL.